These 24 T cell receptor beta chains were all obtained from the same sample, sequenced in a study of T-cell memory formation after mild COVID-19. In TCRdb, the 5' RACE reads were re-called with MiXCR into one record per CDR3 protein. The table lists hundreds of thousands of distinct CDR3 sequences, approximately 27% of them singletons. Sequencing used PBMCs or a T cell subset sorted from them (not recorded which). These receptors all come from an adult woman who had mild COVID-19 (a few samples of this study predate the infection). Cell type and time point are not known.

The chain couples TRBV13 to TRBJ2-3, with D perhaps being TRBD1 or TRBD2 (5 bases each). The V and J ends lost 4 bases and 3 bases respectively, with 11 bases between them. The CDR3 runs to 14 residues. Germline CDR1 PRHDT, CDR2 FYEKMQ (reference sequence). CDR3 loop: CASSYGTETDTQYF. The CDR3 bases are TGTGCCAGCAGCTACGGGACGGAGACAGATACGCAGTATTTT. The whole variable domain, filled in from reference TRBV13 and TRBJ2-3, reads AAGVIQSPRHLIKEKRETATLKCYPIPRHDTVYWYQQGPGQDPQFLISFYEKMQSDKGSIPDRFSAQQFSDYHSELNMSSLELGDSALYFCASSYGTETDTQYFGPGTRLTVL.

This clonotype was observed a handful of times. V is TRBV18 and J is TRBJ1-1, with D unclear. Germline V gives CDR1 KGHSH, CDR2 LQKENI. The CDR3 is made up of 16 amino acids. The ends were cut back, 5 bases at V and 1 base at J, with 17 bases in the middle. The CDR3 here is CASSDVVRVGNTEAFF. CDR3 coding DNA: TGTGCCAGCTCAGACGTTGTTAGGGTCGGGAACACTGAAGCTTTCTTT.

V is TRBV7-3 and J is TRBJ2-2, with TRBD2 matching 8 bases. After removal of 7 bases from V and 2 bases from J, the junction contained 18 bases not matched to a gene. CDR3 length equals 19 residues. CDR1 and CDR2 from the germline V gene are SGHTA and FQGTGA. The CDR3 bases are TGTGCCAGCACCTCCTCCCCCACAAGACTAGCGCGAAACACCGGGGAGCTGTTTTTT. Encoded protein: CASTSSPTRLARNTGELFF.

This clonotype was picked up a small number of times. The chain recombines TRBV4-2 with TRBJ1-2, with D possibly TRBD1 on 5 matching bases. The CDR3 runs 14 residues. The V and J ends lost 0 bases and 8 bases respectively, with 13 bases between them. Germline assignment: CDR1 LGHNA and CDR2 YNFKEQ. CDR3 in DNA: TGTGCCAGCAGCCAAGAGCCCGAACGGGGGGGCTACACCTTC. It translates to CASSQEPERGGYTF.

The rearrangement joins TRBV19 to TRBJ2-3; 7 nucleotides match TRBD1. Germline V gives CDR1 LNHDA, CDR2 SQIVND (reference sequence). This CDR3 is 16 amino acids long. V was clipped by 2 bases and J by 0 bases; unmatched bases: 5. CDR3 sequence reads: CASSIIGTASTDTQYF. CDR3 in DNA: TGTGCCAGTAGTATAATTGGGACAGCTAGCACAGATACGCAGTATTTT.

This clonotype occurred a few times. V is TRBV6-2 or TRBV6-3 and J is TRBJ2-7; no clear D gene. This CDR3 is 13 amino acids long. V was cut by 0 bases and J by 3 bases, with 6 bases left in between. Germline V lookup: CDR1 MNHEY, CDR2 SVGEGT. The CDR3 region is CASSYSVGYEQYF. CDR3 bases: TGTGCCAGCAGTTACTCGGTCGGCTACGAGCAGTACTTC.

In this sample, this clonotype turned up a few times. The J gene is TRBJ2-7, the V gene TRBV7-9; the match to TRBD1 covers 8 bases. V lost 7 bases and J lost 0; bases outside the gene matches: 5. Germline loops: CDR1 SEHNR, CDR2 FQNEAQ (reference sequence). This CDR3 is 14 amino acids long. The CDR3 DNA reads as TGTGCCAGCAACCGACAGGGGAGCTCCTACGAGCAGTACTTC. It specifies CASNRQGSSYEQYF.

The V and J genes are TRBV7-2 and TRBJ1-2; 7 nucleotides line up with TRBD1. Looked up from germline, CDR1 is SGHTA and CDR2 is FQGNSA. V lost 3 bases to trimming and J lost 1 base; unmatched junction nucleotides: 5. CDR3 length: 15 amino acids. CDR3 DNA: TGTGCCAGCAGCTTCGGAACAGGGGTTAACTATGGCTACACCTTC. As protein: CASSFGTGVNYGYTF.

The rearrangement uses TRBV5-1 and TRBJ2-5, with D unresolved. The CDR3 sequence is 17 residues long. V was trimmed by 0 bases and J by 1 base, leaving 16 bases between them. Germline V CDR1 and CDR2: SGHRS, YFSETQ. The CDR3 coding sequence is TGCGCCAGCAGCTTGGCATCCGTCAGTCCAACCCAAGAGACCCAGTACTTC. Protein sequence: CASSLASVSPTQETQYF.

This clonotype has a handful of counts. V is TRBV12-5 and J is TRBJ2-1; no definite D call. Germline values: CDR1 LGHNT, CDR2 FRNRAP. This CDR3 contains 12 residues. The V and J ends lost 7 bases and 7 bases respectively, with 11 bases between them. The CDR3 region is CASAGDENEQFF. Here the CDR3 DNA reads TGTGCTAGTGCAGGAGATGAAAATGAGCAGTTCTTC.

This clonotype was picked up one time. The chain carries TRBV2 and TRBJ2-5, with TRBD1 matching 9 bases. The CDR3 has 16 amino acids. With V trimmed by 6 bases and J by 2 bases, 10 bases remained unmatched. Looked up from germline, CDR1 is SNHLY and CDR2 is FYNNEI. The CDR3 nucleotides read TGTGCCAGCAGAGACCCTGGACAGGGGAGGCAAGAGACCCAGTACTTC. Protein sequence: CASRDPGQGRQETQYF.

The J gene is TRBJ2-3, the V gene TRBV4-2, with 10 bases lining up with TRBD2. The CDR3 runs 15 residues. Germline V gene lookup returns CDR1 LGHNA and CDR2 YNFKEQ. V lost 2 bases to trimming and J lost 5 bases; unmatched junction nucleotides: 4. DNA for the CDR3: TGTGCCAGCAGCCAAAGCGGGGGGGCTGTAGATACGCAGTATTTT. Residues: CASSQSGGAVDTQYF.

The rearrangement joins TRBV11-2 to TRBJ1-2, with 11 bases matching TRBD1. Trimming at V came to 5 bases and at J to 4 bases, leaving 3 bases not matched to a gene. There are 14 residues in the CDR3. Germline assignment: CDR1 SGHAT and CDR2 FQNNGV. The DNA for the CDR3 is TGTGCCAGCAGCCGGGACAGGGGGGGCTATGGCTACACCTTC. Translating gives CASSRDRGGYGYTF.

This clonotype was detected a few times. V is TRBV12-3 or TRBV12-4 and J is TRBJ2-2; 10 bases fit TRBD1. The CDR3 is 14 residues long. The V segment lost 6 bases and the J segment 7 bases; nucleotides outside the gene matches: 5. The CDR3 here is CASRRQGAIGELFF. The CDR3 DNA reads TGTGCCAGCAGAAGACAGGGGGCGATCGGGGAGCTGTTTTTT.

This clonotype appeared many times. The CDR3 loop is CASKAPGDLYEQYF. DNA of the CDR3: TGTGCCAGCAAGGCACCAGGAGATCTCTACGAGCAGTACTTC. This chain joins TRBV6-6 and TRBJ2-7; D is unclear. This CDR3 has 14 amino acids. Germline V gene data show CDR1 as MNHNY and CDR2 as SVGAGI (reference sequence). V dropped 7 bases and J dropped 3 bases, with 16 bases sitting between them.

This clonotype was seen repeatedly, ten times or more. The CDR3 protein is CASEPVGQETQYF. The CDR3 nucleotides are TGTGCCAGCGAACCCGTGGGGCAGGAGACCCAGTACTTC. The rearrangement uses TRBV3-1 and TRBJ2-5; D may be TRBD1 (5 bases). Germline V gives CDR1 LGHDT, CDR2 YNNKEL (reference sequence). V was cut by 8 bases and J by 5 bases, with 15 bases left in between. The CDR3 is made up of 13 amino acids.

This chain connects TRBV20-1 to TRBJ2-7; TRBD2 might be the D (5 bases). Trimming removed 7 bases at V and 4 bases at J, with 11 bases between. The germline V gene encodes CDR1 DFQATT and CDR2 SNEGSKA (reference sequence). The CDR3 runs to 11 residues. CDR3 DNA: TGCAGTGTTACCGGGAATTACGAGCAGTACTTC. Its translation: CSVTGNYEQYF.

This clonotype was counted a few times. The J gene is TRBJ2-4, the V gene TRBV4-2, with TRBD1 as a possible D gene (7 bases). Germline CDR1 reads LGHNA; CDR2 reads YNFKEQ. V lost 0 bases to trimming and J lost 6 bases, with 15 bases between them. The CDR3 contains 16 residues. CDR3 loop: CASSQETGRIGNIQYF. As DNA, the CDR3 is TGTGCCAGCAGCCAAGAGACAGGGAGGATTGGAAACATTCAGTACTTC.

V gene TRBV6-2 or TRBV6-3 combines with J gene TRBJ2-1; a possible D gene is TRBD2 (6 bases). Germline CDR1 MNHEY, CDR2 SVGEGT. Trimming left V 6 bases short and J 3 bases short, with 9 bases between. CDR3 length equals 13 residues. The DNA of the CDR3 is TGTGCCAGCAGCCGGGACTTCTACAATGAGCAGTTCTTC. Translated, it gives CASSRDFYNEQFF.

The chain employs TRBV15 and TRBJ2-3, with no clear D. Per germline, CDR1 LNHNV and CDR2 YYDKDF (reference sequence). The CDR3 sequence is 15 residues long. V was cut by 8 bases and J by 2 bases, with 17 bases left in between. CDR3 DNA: TGTGCCACCCAAGGAACACTACTCCTCACAGATACGCAGTATTTT. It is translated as CATQGTLLLTDTQYF.

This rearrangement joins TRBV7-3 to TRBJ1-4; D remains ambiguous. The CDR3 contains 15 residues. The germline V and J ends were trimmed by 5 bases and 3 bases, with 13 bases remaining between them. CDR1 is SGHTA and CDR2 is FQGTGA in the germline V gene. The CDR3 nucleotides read TGTGCCAGCAGCCCAAGCGGGTCGGCTAATGAAAAACTGTTTTTT. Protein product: CASSPSGSANEKLFF.

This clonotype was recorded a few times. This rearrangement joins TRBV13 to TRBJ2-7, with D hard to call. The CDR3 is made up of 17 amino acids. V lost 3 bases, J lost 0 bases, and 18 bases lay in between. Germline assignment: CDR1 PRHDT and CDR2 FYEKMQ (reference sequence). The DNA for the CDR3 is TGTGCCAGCAGCTTGGGCGAGGCTAGGACCGGCTCCTACGAGCAGTACTTC. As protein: CASSLGEARTGSYEQYF.

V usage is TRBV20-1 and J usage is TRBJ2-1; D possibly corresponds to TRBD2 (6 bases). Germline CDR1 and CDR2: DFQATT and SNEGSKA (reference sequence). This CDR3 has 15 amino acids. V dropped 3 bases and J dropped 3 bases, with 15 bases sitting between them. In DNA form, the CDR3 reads TGCAGTGCTAGCCGCCCCGGGAGCCGCTACAATGAGCAGTTCTTC. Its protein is CSASRPGSRYNEQFF.

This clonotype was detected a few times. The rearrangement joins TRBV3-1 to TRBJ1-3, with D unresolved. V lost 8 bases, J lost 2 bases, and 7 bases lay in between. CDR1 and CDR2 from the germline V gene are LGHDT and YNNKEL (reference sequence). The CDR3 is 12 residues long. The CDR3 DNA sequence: TGTGCCAGCCTTGGCCCTGGAAACACCATATATTTT. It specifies CASLGPGNTIYF.